These 5 T cell receptor beta chains came from one sample sequenced in a study of response to subunit inactivated influenza vaccine. TCRdb processed the RT-PCR reads anew with MiXCR; each CDR3 protein has one entry. Found here are hundreds of thousands of distinct CDR3 sequences, 15% to 19% of them singletons; the top ten hold 11%. Sequenced here: PBMCs from blood, sampled approximately 13 days after vaccination. The receptors come from a man aged 50 to 60 who received an inactivated influenza vaccine.

The chain is built from TRBV20-1 and TRBJ2-3; maybe TRBD1 (6 bases). Germline CDR1 and CDR2: DFQATT and SNEGSKA (reference sequence). The CDR3 runs 14 residues. V lost 5 bases to trimming and J lost 2 bases, with 14 bases between them. For the CDR3, the DNA is TGCAGTGCTTTGACAGGTTATCTCACAGATACGCAGTATTTT. It codes for CSALTGYLTDTQYF.

This clonotype was picked up a small number of times. The rearrangement links TRBV10-2 to TRBJ2-5; 8 nucleotides match TRBD1. CDR1 is WSHSY and CDR2 is SAAADI in the germline V gene. J was trimmed by 6 bases and V by 6 bases; bases with no gene match: 12. This CDR3 is built from 15 residues. In nucleotides, the CDR3 is TGCGCCAGCAGCCCTCCAGGACAGGGCTGGCAGACCCAGTACTTC. Protein product: CASSPPGQGWQTQYF.

This clonotype was recorded a few times. The V and J genes are TRBV20-1 and TRBJ1-1; D is unclear. Trimming removed 0 bases at V and 6 bases at J, with 5 bases between. Germline V gives CDR1 DFQATT, CDR2 SNEGSKA (reference sequence). The CDR3 consists of 11 residues. Here the CDR3 DNA reads TGCAGTGCTAGAGACCCACCTGAAGCTTTCTTT. Translation: CSARDPPEAFF.

The chain joins TRBV7-9 to TRBJ1-3, with unresolved D. Germline lookup yields CDR1 SEHNR and CDR2 FQNEAQ (reference sequence). Trimming pared 4 bases from V and 0 bases from J, leaving 4 bases between. CDR3 length equals 13 residues. CDR3 region: CASSSGSGNTIYF. As DNA, the CDR3 is TGTGCCAGCAGCTCAGGCTCTGGAAACACCATATATTTT.

This clonotype was recorded at least ten times. The rearrangement links TRBV4-1 to TRBJ1-5; TRBD1 might be the D (6 bases). The CDR3 loop spans 13 amino acids. The V and J ends lost 1 base and 6 bases respectively, with 7 bases between them. Per the germline V gene, CDR1 is MGHRA and CDR2 is YSYEKL. CDR3 nucleotides: TGCGCCAGCAGCCAAGGGGGGCTTCAGCCCCAGCATTTT. This gives the protein CASSQGGLQPQHF.